Detailed here is one T cell receptor beta chain. This record belongs to a study of blood T cell repertoires in COVID-19. The repertoire was sequenced with immunoSEQ multiplex PCR; TCRdb's copy has only in-frame clones and lacks some. The sample lists some 130,000 clones, 84% occurring once. The specimen sequenced was peripheral blood. The receptor was isolated from a human donor in a cohort sampled during active COVID-19.

The CDR3 DNA reads TGTGCCAGCAGGGAGGGAAGGAATGAAAAACTGTTTTTT. Translated, it gives CASREGRNEKLFF. The rearrangement joins TRBV6-5 to TRBJ1-4, with D uncertain. V shed 6 bases and J shed 5 bases, with 10 bases lying between them. Germline V gene data show CDR1 as MNHEY and CDR2 as SVGAGI. CDR3 length: 13 residues.